The entry below gives a single T cell receptor (beta chain) sequence along with its context. This specimen belongs to a study of blood T cell repertoires in COVID-19. In the source study's methods: Reference gene primer amplification gave estimated nucleated cell counts. Generated by immunoSEQ multiplex PCR, the TCRdb table keeps only in-frame clones and is missing some. D and trimming were read from the DNA, whereas the V and J calls and clone size are those reported in that table. The repertoire includes 250,000 to 300,000 clones, 80% to 90% of them detected once, and less than 5% sits in the top ten. Germline V lookup: CDR1 SGDLS, CDR2 YYNGEE. Trimming took off 2 bases at V and 5 bases at J, with 14 bases between the two ends. The CDR3 extends over 15 amino acids.

The chain couples TRBV9 to TRBJ2-1, with D tentatively TRBD2 (6 bases). The sequence was obtained from a man aged 55 to 70 with acute or convalescent COVID-19. The sequencing sample was made of peripheral blood. The CDR3 nucleotides read TGTGCCAGCAGCGTTCGGGGGTGGGAGAACAATGAGCAGTTCTTC. Residues: CASSVRGWENNEQFF. The full variable domain, rest sourced from reference TRBV9 and TRBJ2-1, is DSGVTQTPKHLITATGQRVTLRCSPRSGDLSVYWYQQSLDQGLQFLIQYYNGEERAKGNILERFSAQQFPDLHSELNLSSLELGDSALYFCASSVRGWENNEQFFGPGTRLTVL.